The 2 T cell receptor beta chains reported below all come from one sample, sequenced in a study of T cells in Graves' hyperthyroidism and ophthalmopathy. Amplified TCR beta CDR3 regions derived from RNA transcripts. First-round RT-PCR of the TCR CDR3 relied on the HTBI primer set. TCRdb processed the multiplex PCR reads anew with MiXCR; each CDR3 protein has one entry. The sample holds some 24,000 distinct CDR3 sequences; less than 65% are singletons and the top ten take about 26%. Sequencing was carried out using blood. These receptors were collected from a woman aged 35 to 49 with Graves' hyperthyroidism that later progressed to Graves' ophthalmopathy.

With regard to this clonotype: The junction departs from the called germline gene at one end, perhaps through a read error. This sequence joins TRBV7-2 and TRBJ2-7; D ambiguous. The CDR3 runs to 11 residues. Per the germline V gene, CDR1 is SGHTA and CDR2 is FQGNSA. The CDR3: CATSPSYEQCF. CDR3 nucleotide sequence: TGTGCCACCAGCCCGTCCTACGAGCAGTGCTTC.

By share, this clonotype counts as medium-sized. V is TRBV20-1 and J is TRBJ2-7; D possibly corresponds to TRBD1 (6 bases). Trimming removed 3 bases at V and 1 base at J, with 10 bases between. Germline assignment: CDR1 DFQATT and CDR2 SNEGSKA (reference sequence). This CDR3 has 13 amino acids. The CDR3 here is CSASYRVSYEQYF. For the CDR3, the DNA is TGCAGTGCTAGTTACAGGGTATCCTACGAGCAGTACTTC.